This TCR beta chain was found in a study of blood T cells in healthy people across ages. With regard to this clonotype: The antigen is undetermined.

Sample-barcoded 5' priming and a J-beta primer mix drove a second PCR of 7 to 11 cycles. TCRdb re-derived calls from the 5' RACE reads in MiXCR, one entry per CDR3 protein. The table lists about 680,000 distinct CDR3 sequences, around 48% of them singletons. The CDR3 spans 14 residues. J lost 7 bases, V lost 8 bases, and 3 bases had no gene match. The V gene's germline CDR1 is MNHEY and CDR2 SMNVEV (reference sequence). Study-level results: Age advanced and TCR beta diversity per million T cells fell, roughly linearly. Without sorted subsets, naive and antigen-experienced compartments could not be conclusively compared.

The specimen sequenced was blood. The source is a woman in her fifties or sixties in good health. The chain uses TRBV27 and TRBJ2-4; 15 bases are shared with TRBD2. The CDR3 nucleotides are TGTGCCAGCCTCGGACTAGCGGGAGGGAACATTCAGTACTTC. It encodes CASLGLAGGNIQYF.